This TCR beta chain was sequenced in a study of cytomegalovirus exposure and HLA in healthy donors. It was with 60 Vbeta and 13 Jbeta primers that the PCR ran. Sequencing was performed with immunoSEQ multiplex PCR; in TCRdb, only in-frame clones are kept and a portion is missing. Of about 100,000 clones in the sample, around 78% were seen once. Study-wide results and caveats: In a later analysis, CMV-associated beta chains were mostly HLA-associated, it appeared.

This clone has only one observation. Its antigen is still unknown. This sequence was found in a man aged 25-45 years in good health and CMV-seronegative. The sequenced material came from PBMCs.

The CDR3 bases are TGTGCCAGCAGTGGGCAGGGGTATAGCAATCAGCCCCAGCATTTT. Translation: CASSGQGYSNQPQHF. The rearrangement uses TRBV2 and TRBJ1-5, with D possibly being TRBD1 (6 bases). This CDR3 region has 15 residues. The V and J ends lost 4 bases and 0 bases respectively, with 10 bases between them. Germline V lookup: CDR1 SNHLY, CDR2 FYNNEI.